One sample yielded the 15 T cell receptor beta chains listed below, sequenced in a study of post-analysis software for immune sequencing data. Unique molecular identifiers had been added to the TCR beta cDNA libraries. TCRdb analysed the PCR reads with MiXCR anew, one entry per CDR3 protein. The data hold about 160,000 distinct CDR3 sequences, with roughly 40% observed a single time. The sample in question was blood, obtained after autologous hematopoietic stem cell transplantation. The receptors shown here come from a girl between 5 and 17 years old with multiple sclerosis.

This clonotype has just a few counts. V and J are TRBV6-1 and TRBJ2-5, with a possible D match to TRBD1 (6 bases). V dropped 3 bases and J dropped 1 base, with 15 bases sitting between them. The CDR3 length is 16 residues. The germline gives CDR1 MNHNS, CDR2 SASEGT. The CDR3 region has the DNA TGTGCCAGCAGTGAGGGGGCAGGGCAGGGCCAAGAGACCCAGTACTTC. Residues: CASSEGAGQGQETQYF.

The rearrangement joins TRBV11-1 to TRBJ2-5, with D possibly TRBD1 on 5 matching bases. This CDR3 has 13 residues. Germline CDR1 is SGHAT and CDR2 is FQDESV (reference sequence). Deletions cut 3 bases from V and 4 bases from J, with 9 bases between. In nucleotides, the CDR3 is TGTGCCAGCAGCTTTGGGGCAGGAGAGACCCAGTACTTC. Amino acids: CASSFGAGETQYF.

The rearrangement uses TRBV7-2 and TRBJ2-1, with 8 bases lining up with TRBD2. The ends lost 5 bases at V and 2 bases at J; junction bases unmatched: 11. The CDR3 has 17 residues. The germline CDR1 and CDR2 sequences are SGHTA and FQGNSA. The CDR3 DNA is TGTGCCAGCAGCCCCCCAGAGCGGGAGTTCCCCTACAATGAGCAGTTCTTC. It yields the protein CASSPPEREFPYNEQFF.

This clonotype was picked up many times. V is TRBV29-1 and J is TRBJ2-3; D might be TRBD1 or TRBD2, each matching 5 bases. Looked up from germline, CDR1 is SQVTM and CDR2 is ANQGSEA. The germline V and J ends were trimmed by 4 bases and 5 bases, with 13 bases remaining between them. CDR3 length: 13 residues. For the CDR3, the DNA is TGCAGCGTTGGAGGGGAAGGGGTAGATACGCAGTATTTT. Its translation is CSVGGEGVDTQYF.

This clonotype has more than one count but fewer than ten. Here the CDR3 reads CAISESAGRVDYGYTF. CDR3 DNA sequence: TGTGCCATCAGTGAGTCGGCGGGTCGGGTTGACTATGGCTACACCTTC. The rearrangement joins TRBV10-3 to TRBJ1-2; D uncertain. The CDR3 is made up of 16 amino acids. Germline assignment: CDR1 ENHRY and CDR2 SYGVKD. With 0 bases removed from V and 3 bases from J, the gap between germline ends came to 14 bases.

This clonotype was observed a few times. As DNA, the CDR3 is TGTGCCAGCAGCTTAGGGCCAGGATCAGCTAACTATGGCTACACCTTC. Its protein is CASSLGPGSANYGYTF. This chain uses TRBV11-3 with TRBJ1-2, with unresolved D. V was cut by 1 base and J by 0 bases, with 12 bases left in between. Germline V gene lookup returns CDR1 SGHNT and CDR2 YENEEA. This CDR3 has 16 amino acids.

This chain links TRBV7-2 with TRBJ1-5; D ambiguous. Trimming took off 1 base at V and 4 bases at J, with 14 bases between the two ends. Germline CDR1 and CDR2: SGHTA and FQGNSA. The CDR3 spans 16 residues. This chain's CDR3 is CASSLGYPVLNQPQHF. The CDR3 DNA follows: TGTGCCAGCAGCTTAGGCTATCCAGTTTTGAATCAGCCCCAGCATTTT.

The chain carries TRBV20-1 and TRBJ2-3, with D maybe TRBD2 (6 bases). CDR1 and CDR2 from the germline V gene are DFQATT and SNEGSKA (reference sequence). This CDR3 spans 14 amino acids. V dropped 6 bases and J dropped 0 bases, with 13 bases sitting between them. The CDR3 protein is CSAHPGTSTDTQYF. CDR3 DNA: TGCAGTGCCCATCCGGGGACTAGCACAGATACGCAGTATTTT.

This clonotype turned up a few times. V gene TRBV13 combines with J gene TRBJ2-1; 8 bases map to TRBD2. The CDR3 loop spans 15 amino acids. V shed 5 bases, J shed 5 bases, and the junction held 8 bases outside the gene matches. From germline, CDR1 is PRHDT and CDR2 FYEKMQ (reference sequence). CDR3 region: CASSRGLAVNNEQFF. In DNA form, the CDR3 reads TGTGCCAGCAGCCGAGGACTAGCCGTCAACAATGAGCAGTTCTTC.

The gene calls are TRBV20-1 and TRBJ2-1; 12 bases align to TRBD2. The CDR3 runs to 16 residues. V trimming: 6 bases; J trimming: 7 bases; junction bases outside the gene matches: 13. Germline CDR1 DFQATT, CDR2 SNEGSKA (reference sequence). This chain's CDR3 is CSAPSRLAGELNEQFF. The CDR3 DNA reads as TGCAGTGCACCGTCCCGACTAGCGGGAGAATTAAATGAGCAGTTCTTC.

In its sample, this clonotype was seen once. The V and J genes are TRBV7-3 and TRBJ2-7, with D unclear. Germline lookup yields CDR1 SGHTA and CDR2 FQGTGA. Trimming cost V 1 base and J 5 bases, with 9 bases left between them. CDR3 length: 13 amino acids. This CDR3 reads CASSLKGWDEQYF. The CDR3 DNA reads TGTGCCAGCAGCTTAAAGGGTTGGGACGAGCAGTACTTC. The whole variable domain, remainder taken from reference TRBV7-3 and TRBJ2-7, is GAGVSQTPSNKVTEKGKYVELRCDPISGHTALYWYRQSLGQGPEFLIYFQGTGAADDSGLPNDRFFAVRPEGSVSTLKIQRTERGDSAVYLCASSLKGWDEQYFGPGTRLTVT.

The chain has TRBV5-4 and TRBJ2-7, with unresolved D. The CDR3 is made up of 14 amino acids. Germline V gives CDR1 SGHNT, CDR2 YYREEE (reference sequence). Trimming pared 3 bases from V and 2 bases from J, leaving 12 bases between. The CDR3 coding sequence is TGTGCCAGCAGCTCGGTTGTCGGAACCTACGAGCAGTACTTC. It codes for CASSSVVGTYEQYF. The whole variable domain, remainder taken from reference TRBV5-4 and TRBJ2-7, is ETGVTQSPTHLIKTRGQQVTLRCSSQSGHNTVSWYQQALGQGPQFIFQYYREEENGRGNFPPRFSGLQFPNYSSELNVNALELDDSALYLCASSSVVGTYEQYFGPGTRLTVT.

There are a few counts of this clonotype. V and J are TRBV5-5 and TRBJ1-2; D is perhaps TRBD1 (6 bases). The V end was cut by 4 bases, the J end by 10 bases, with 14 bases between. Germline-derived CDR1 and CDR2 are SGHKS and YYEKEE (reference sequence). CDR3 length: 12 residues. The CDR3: CASSLSDRSYTF. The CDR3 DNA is TGTGCCAGCAGCCTTTCGGACAGATCCTACACCTTC.

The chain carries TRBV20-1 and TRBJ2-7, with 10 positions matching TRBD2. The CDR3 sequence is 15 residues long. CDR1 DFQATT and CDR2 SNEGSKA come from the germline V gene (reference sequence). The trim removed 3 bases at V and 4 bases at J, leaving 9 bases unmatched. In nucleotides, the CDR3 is TGCAGTGCTAGGTCGCCTAGCGGGAGTTTGTACGAGCAGTACTTC. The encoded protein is CSARSPSGSLYEQYF.

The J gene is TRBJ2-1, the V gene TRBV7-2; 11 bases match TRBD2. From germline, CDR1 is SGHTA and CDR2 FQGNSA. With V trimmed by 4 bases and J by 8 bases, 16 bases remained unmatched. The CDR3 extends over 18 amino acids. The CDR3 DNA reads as TGTGCCAGCAGCTGGATAACTAGCGGGAGCGAGGAGGGAGATGAGCAGTTCTTC. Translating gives CASSWITSGSEEGDEQFF.